The next 9 T cell receptor beta chains were all read from a single sample in a study of T-cell memory formation after mild COVID-19 (dated by TCRdb to the early 2020s). Library preparation used 5' RACE. Sequencing relied on an Illumina NovaSeq 6000. Starting from the raw public reads, TCRdb applied fastp trimming at Q25, assembled clones with MiXCR and retained in-frame beta chains. Under each unique CDR3 protein, matching rows form one entry showing the most common genes and DNA. The sample has more than 150,000 distinct CDR3 sequences on record, 18% of them singletons. About 4% of the sample lies in the top ten. Sequencing was carried out using PBMCs or a T cell subset sorted from them (not recorded which). These receptors were collected from a man aged 18 to 30 who had mild COVID-19 (a few samples of this study predate the infection). The sample titles of this study are shuffled in the database, so cell type and time point are left out; the donor was told from shared clones.

The chain recombines TRBV3-1 with TRBJ2-5; D is uncertain. Germline V gives CDR1 LGHDT, CDR2 YNNKEL (reference sequence). CDR3 length: 14 residues. With 4 bases removed from V and 4 bases from J, the gap between germline ends came to 13 bases. For the CDR3, the DNA is TGTGCCAGCAGCCGGTGGGTGGATGGAGAGACCCAGTACTTC. Protein product: CASSRWVDGETQYF.

This chain links TRBV4-1 with TRBJ2-7; 15 nucleotides match TRBD2. Germline trimming cut 4 bases from V and 2 bases from J; bases unmatched to any gene: 9. The length of the CDR3 is 18 residues. CDR1 is MGHRA, CDR2 YSYEKL, per germline. CDR3 protein: CASSPFGLAGGPAYEQYF. DNA for the CDR3: TGCGCCAGCAGCCCCTTCGGACTAGCGGGGGGGCCAGCCTACGAGCAGTACTTC.

This clonotype has a count of ten or more. The chain employs TRBV12-3 or TRBV12-4 and TRBJ2-2; D is possibly TRBD2 (6 bases). The CDR3 spans 14 residues. The germline V and J ends were trimmed by 7 bases and 6 bases, with 15 bases remaining between them. Written as DNA, the CDR3 is TGTGCCAGCACCCCGAGCAGGAGGGCCGGGGAGCTGTTTTTT. Translation: CASTPSRRAGELFF.

The rearrangement uses TRBV29-1 and TRBJ2-5; 11 bases agree with TRBD2. V shed 3 bases, J shed 2 bases, and the junction held 5 bases outside the gene matches. Germline V gene data show CDR1 as SQVTM and CDR2 as ANQGSEA. The CDR3 runs 15 residues. DNA for the CDR3: TGCAGCGTTGAGGGGGGACTAGCGGTACAAGAGACCCAGTACTTC. Translation: CSVEGGLAVQETQYF.

In this sample, this clonotype turned up a few times. This chain connects TRBV30 to TRBJ2-2; no clear D gene. This CDR3 has 13 amino acids. Germline V gives CDR1 GTSNPN, CDR2 SVGIG (reference sequence). Trimming removed 3 bases from V and 4 bases from J, with 9 bases in between. CDR3 loop: CAWRLSATGELFF. The DNA for the CDR3 is TGTGCCTGGAGGCTATCGGCCACCGGGGAGCTGTTTTTT. Using reference TRBV30 and TRBJ2-2 for the parts outside the CDR3, the full variable domain is SQTIHQWPATLVQPVGSPLSLECTVEGTSNPNLYWYRQAAGRGLQLLFYSVGIGQISSEVPQNLSASRPQDRQFILSSKKLLLSDSGFYLCAWRLSATGELFFGEGSRLTVL.

In nucleotides, the CDR3 is TGTGCCAGCAGCGTAGCAGCCGGGGGCGTGAATGGCTACACCTTC. This gives the protein CASSVAAGGVNGYTF. The genes are TRBV9 and TRBJ1-2; weak D call: TRBD1 (6 bases). The CDR3 sequence is 15 residues long. V lost 0 bases, J lost 6 bases, and 15 bases lay in between. Germline V gene sequence: CDR1 SGDLS, CDR2 YYNGEE.

This clonotype was detected a few times. The chain has TRBV12-3 or TRBV12-4 and TRBJ1-6, with D possibly matching TRBD1 (6 bases). The CDR3 sequence is 14 residues long. Trimming removed 7 bases at V and 11 bases at J, with 18 bases between. The CDR3 DNA reads as TGTGCCAGCACCCAAAGACAGGAGGGTACACCCCTCCACTTT. It codes for CASTQRQEGTPLHF.

This chain joins TRBV2 and TRBJ2-5; D ambiguous. V was pared by 7 bases and J by 1 base, with 10 bases between. The CDR3 has 13 residues. Germline V gene data show CDR1 as SNHLY and CDR2 as FYNNEI. Written as DNA, the CDR3 is TGTGCCAGCACAGACACCAGCCAAGAGACCCAGTACTTC. Residues: CASTDTSQETQYF.

The chain uses TRBV29-1 and TRBJ2-5, with D possibly being TRBD1 (6 bases). Germline-derived CDR1 and CDR2 are SQVTM and ANQGSEA. The CDR3 is 13 residues long. The V gene lost 2 bases and the J gene lost 2 bases, with 9 bases spanning the gap. DNA of the CDR3: TGCAGCGTTGAAAGACAGGAGCAAGAGACCCAGTACTTC. It specifies CSVERQEQETQYF.